The 2 T cell receptor beta chains below come from one sample, sequenced in a study of OX40 agonist ivuxolimab in advanced cancers. TCRdb keeps only in-frame clones here, not all; method: immunoSEQ multiplex PCR. The sample records over 85,000 clones, around 92% being singletons. Sequences were derived from CD4+ or CD8+ T cells sorted from blood, sampled in a trial of the OX40 agonist ivuxolimab. The receptors here all came from an adult with an advanced solid tumor such as melanoma, head and neck, liver or kidney cancer.

On this clone: One end of the junction is discordant with germline, which a read error may explain. CDR3 nucleotides: TGTGCTAGCAGCTTAGAAGTTGGCCCCTACAATGAGCAGTTCTTC. Amino acids: CASSLEVGPYNEQFF. The chain recombines TRBV7-7 with TRBJ2-1, with D hard to call. CDR1 and CDR2 from the germline V gene are SSHAT and FNYEAQ (reference sequence). The CDR3 runs to 15 residues.

The CDR3, as DNA: TGTGCCAGCAGTTACTCGATGGAGACCCAGTACTTC. Translating gives CASSYSMETQYF. The chain employs TRBV6-5 and TRBJ2-5; D is ambiguous. The CDR3 has 12 residues. Trimming took 0 bases from V and 5 from J, leaving 4 bases between them. CDR1 MNHEY and CDR2 SVGAGI come from the germline V gene.